Sequencing of this T cell receptor (beta chain) was carried out in a study of blood T cell repertoires in COVID-19. Study in general: Acute-phase and convalescent COVID-19 samples originated in the United States, Italy and Spain. Sample material is recorded as cDNA or gDNA derived from T cells, B-cell-depleted T cells, or PBMCs.

Original processing methods: Amplification from reference gene primers served as the basis for estimated nucleated cell counts. Sequenced by immunoSEQ multiplex PCR; TCRdb stores in-frame clones only, minus some. V and J calls and clone size follow that table, whereas D and trimming were derived from the DNA. The sample shows 20,000 to 30,000 clones, approximately 94% of them seen only once. Germline V lookup: CDR1 ENHRY, CDR2 SYGVKD. The CDR3 loop spans 13 amino acids. Trimming stripped 7 bases from V and 0 bases from J, with 9 bases between. The V and J genes are TRBV10-3 and TRBJ1-2; the D is unclear. The TCR originated in a woman aged 45-59 years with active COVID-19. Sequencing used peripheral blood. CDR3 bases: TGTGCCATCACCCCACGAGCTAACTATGGCTACACCTTC. Encoded protein: CAITPRANYGYTF.